This entry lists 5 T cell receptor beta chains sequenced from one sample in a study of cytomegalovirus exposure and HLA in healthy donors (dated by TCRdb to about 2017). Library method: the immunoSEQ multiplex PCR assay. For the multiplex PCR, a mixture combining 60 forward primers for TCR Vbeta segments and 13 reverse primers for TCR Jbeta segments was used. In its TCRdb copy, this immuneACCESS table keeps in-frame sequences only and misses some clones. Where compared with another copy, unresolved V genes explain less than half of these, and the others have no known cause. Here the sample has around 140,000 clones; roughly four fifths occur a single time. Clones ranked in the top ten supply 1.5% to 2% of the sample. The sequenced material came from PBMCs. The receptors stem from a female donor in good health and CMV-seronegative.

This chain connects TRBV7-9 to TRBJ1-1, with no clear D. CDR3 length equals 17 residues. Germline V gene sequence: CDR1 SEHNR, CDR2 FQNEAQ (reference sequence). V shed 1 base and J shed 3 bases, with 18 bases lying between them. For the CDR3, the DNA is TGTGCCAGCAGCTTAGGGAGGGTTTTAGTGGCTGACACTGAAGCTTTCTTT. This encodes CASSLGRVLVADTEAFF.

The V and J genes are TRBV9 and TRBJ1-2, with D tentatively TRBD1 (6 bases). Germline CDR1 and CDR2: SGDLS and YYNGEE. The CDR3 is made up of 14 amino acids. V was cut by 4 bases and J by 3 bases, with 13 bases left in between. The CDR3 here is CASSPRTDYYGYTF. The CDR3 nucleotides read TGTGCCAGCAGCCCCCGGACAGACTACTATGGCTACACCTTC.

The chain combines TRBV29-1 with TRBJ2-2, with a weak D call TRBD1 (5 bases). V lost 6 bases, J lost 2 bases, and 13 bases lay in between. CDR1 and CDR2 from the germline V gene are SQVTM and ANQGSEA. CDR3 length equals 14 residues. This CDR3 reads CSVRSQGNTGELFF. The DNA for the CDR3 is TGCAGCGTGAGATCCCAGGGAAACACCGGGGAGCTGTTTTTT.

The chain links TRBV4-2 to TRBJ1-1, with TRBD1 as a possible D gene (5 bases). The germline V gene has CDR1 LGHNA and CDR2 YNFKEQ. The V gene lost 0 bases and the J gene lost 1 base, with 12 bases spanning the gap. The CDR3 consists of 16 residues. The CDR3 nucleotides read TGTGCCAGCAGCCAAGATCCTCAGGGCCCGAACACTGAAGCTTTCTTT. Its translation is CASSQDPQGPNTEAFF.

This chain connects TRBV12-2 to TRBJ1-1; the table's D call TRBD1 went unverified against the DNA. TRBV12-2 is given as a pseudogene. This CDR3 contains 12 residues. CDR3 sequence: CANSRVNTEAFF. The CDR3 coding sequence is TGTGCAAACAGCAGGGTGAACACTGAAGCTTTCTTT.